The 2 T cell receptor beta chains given below trace back to one sample, sequenced in a study of CD8 T cells in Susac syndrome. Random hexamers were used to reverse transcribe an amount of roughly 0.5 to 1 ug RNA. A single record per CDR3 protein comes from TCRdb applying MiXCR to the immunoSEQ multiplex PCR reads. The data hold some 180,000 distinct CDR3 sequences, with approximately 94% observed a single time. The sequenced sample consisted of CD4+ T cells from PBMCs. These receptors came from a human donor in good health.

The rearrangement joins TRBV20-1 to TRBJ2-7, with D perhaps TRBD2 (5 bases). Germline V lookup: CDR1 DFQATT, CDR2 SNEGSKA (reference sequence). The CDR3 has 12 residues. The germline V and J ends were trimmed by 5 bases and 5 bases, with 13 bases remaining between them. CDR3 amino acids: CSAAGPGDEQYF. CDR3 coding DNA: TGCAGTGCTGCCGGCCCCGGGGACGAGCAGTACTTC.

This sequence joins TRBV2 and TRBJ2-1, with 7 nucleotides matching TRBD2. In germline, CDR1 is SNHLY, CDR2 FYNNEI. This CDR3 spans 15 amino acids. The V gene end was trimmed by 1 base and the J gene end by 9 bases; junction bases not matched to a gene: 9. This chain's CDR3 is CASSEGASGRSEQFF. DNA of the CDR3: TGTGCCAGCAGTGAAGGCGCTAGCGGTCGGAGTGAGCAGTTCTTC. The whole variable domain, remainder taken from reference TRBV2 and TRBJ2-1, is EPEVTQTPSHQVTQMGQEVILRCVPISNHLYFYWYRQILGQKVEFLVSFYNNEISEKSEIFDDQFSVERPDGSNFTLKIRSTKLEDSAMYFCASSEGASGRSEQFFGPGTRLTVL.